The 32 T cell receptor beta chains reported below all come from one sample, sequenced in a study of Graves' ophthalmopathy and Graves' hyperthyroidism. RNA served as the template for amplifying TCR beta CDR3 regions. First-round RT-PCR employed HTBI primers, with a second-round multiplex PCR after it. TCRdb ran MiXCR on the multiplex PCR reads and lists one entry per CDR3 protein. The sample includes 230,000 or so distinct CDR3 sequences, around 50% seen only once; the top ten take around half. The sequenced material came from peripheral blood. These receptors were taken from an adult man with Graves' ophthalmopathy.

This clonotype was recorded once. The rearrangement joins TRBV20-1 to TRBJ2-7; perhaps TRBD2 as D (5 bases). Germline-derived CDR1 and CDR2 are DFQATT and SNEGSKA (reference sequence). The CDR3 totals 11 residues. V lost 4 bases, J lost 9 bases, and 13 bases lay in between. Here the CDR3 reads CSAMEARGQYF. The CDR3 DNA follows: TGCAGTGCTATGGAAGCCCGGGGGCAGTACTTC.

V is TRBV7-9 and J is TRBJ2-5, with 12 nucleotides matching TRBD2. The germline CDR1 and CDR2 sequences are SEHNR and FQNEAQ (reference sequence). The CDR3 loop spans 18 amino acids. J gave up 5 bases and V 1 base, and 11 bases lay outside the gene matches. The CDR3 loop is CASSLEGASGGAMETQYF. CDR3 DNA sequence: TGTGCCAGCAGCTTAGAGGGGGCTAGCGGGGGGGCCATGGAGACCCAGTACTTC.

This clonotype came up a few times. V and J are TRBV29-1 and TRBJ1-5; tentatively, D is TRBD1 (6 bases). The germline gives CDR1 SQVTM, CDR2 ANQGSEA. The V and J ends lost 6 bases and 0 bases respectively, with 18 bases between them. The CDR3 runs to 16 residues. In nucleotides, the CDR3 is TGCAGCGTCACGCTTCGGGGGGGCCATAGCAATCAGCCCCAGCATTTT. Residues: CSVTLRGGHSNQPQHF. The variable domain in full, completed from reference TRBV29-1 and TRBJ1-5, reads SAVISQKPSRDICQRGTSLTIQCQVDSQVTMMFWYRQQPGQSLTLIATANQGSEATYESGFVIDKFPISRPNLTFSTLTVSNMSPEDSSIYLCSVTLRGGHSNQPQHFGDGTRLSIL.

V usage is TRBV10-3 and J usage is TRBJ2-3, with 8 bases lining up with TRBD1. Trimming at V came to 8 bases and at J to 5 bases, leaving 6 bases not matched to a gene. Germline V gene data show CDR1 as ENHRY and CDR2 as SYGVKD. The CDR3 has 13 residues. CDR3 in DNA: TGTGCCATCGCCGCGACAGGGGAAGATACGCAGTATTTT. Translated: CAIAATGEDTQYF.

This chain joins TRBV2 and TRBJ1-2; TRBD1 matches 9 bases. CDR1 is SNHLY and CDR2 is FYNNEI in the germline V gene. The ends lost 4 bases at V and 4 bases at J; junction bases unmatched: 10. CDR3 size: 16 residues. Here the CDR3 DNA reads TGTGCCAGCAGTGCTGCCCGGGACAGGGACCCCTATGGCTACACCTTC. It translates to CASSAARDRDPYGYTF.

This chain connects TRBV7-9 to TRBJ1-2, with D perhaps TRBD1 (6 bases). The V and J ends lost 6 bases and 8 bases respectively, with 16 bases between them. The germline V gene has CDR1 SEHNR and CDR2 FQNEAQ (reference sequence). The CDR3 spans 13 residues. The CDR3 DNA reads TGTGCCAGCAGTTTACCACAGGGAAGCGGCTACACCTTC. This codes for CASSLPQGSGYTF. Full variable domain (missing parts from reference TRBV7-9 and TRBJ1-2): DTGVSQNPRHKITKRGQNVTFRCDPISEHNRLYWYRQTLGQGPEFLTYFQNEAQLEKSRLLSDRFSAERPKGSFSTLEIQRTEQGDSAMYLCASSLPQGSGYTFGSGTRLTVV.

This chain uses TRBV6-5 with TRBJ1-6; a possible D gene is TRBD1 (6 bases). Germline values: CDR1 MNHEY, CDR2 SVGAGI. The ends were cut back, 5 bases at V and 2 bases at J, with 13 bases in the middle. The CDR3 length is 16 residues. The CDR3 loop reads CASSRLYRAYNSPLHF. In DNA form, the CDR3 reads TGTGCCAGCAGTCGACTCTACAGGGCCTATAATTCACCCCTCCACTTT.

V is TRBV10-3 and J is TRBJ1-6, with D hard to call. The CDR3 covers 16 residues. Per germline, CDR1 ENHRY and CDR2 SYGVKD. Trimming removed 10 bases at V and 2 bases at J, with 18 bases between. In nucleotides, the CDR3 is TGTGCCAGTACCCAGTCGTTTTGGCCCTATAATTCACCCCTCCACTTT. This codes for CASTQSFWPYNSPLHF.

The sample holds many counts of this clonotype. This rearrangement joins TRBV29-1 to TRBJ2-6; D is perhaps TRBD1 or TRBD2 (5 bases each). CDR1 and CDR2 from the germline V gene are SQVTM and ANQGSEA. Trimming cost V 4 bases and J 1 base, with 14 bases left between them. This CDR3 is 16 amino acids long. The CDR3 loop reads CSVAGTASSGANVLTF. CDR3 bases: TGCAGCGTTGCCGGGACCGCCTCGTCTGGGGCCAACGTCCTGACTTTC.

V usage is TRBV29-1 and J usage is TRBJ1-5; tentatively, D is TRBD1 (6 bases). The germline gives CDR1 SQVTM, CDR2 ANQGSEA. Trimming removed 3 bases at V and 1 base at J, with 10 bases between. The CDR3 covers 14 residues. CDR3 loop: CSVEEGGSNQPQHF. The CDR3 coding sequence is TGCAGCGTTGAGGAGGGGGGAAGCAATCAGCCCCAGCATTTT.

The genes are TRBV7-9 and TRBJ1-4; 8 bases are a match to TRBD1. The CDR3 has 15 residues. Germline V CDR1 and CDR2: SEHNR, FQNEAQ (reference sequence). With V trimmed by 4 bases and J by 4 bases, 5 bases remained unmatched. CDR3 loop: CASSWGRGLNEKLFF. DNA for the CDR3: TGTGCCAGCAGCTGGGGCAGGGGGCTTAATGAAAAACTGTTTTTT.

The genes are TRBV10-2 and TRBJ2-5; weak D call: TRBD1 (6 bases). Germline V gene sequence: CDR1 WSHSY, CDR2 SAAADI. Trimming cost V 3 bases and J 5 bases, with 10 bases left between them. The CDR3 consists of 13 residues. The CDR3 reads CASSDQGSETQYF. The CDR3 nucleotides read TGCGCCAGCAGTGACCAGGGGTCGGAGACCCAGTACTTC.

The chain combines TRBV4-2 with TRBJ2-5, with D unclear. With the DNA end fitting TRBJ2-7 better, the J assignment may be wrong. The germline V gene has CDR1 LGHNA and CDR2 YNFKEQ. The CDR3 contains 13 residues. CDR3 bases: TGTGCCAGCAGCCAAGCCGACTCCTACGAGCAGTACTTC. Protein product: CASSQADSYEQYF.

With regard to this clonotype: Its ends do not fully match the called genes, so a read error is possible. In DNA form, the CDR3 reads TGCGCCAACAGCTGGACTGTGGGGAACACTGAAGCTTTCTTT. Translated: CANSWTVGNTEAFF. V and J are TRBV5-1 and TRBJ1-1; D gene unclear. The CDR3 has 14 residues. Germline assignment: CDR1 SGHRS and CDR2 YFSETQ.

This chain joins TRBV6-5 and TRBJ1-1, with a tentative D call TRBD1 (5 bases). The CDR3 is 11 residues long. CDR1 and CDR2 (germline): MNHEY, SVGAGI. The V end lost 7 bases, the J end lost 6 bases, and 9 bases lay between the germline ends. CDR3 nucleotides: TGTGCCAGCATTCAAGGGGCTGAAGCTTTCTTT. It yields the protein CASIQGAEAFF.

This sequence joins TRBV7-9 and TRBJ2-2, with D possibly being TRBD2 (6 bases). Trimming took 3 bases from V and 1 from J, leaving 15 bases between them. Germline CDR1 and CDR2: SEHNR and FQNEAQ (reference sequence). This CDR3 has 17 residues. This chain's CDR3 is CASSLGLRERNTGELFF. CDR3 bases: TGTGCCAGCAGCTTGGGTTTACGGGAGAGGAACACCGGGGAGCTGTTTTTT.

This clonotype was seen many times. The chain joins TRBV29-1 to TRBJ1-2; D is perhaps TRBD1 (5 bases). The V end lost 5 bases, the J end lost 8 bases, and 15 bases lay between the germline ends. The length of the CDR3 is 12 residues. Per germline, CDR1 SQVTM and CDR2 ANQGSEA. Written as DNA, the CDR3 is TGCAGCGTTCGGGGGGTCGGAGACGGCTACACCTTC. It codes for CSVRGVGDGYTF.

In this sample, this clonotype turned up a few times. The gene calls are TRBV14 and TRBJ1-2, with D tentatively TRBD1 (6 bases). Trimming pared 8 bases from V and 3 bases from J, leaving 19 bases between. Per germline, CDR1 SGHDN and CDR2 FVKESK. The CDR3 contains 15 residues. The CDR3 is CASSPNRVADYGYTF. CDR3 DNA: TGTGCCAGCTCACCCAACAGGGTAGCAGACTATGGCTACACCTTC.

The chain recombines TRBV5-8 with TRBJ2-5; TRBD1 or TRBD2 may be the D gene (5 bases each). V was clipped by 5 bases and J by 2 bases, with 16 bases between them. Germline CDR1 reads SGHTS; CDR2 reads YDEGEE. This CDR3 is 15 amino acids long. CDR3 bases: TGTGCCAGCAGTTGGGGCTCGAGGACTCAAGAGACCCAGTACTTC. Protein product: CASSWGSRTQETQYF.

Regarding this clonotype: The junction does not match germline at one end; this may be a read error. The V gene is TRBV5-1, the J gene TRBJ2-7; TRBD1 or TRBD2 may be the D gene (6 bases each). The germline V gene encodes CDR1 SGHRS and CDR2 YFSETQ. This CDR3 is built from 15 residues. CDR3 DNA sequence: TGTGCCAGCAGCCACCGGGAGAGGGGGGAGTACGAGCAGTACTTC. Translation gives CASSHRERGEYEQYF.

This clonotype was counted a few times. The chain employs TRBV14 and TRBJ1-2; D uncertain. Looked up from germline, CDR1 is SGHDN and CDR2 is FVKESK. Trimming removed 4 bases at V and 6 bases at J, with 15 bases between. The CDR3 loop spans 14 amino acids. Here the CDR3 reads CASSLVPRYDGYTF. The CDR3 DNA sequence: TGTGCCAGCAGCCTAGTACCTCGGTACGATGGCTACACCTTC. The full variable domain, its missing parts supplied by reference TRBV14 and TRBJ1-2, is EAGVTQFPSHSVIEKGQTVTLRCDPISGHDNLYWYRRVMGKEIKFLLHFVKESKQDESGMPNNRFLAERTGGTYSTLKVQPAELEDSGVYFCASSLVPRYDGYTFGSGTRLTVV.

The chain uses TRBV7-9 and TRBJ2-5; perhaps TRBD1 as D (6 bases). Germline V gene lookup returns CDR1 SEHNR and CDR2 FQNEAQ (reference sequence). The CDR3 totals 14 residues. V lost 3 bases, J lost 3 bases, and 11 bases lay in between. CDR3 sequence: CASSLAGAKETQYF. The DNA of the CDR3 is TGTGCCAGCAGCTTGGCAGGGGCGAAAGAGACCCAGTACTTC.

The CDR3 protein is CASSWGQGTYEQYF. CDR3 nucleotides: TGTGCCAGCAGCTGGGGACAGGGAACCTACGAGCAGTACTTC. This chain uses TRBV5-5 with TRBJ2-7; the match to TRBD1 covers 9 bases. Per the germline V gene, CDR1 is SGHKS and CDR2 is YYEKEE (reference sequence). The V and J ends lost 3 bases and 2 bases, in that order; junction bases with no gene match: 3. CDR3 length: 14 residues.

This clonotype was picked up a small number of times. CDR3 region: CATSEMGQVSYEQYF. As DNA, the CDR3 is TGTGCCACCAGTGAAATGGGACAGGTCTCCTACGAGCAGTACTTC. J is TRBJ2-7 and V is TRBV24-1; 8 positions agree with TRBD1. Germline assignment: CDR1 KGHDR and CDR2 SFDVKD. The V and J ends lost 4 bases and 0 bases, in that order; junction bases with no gene match: 4. The CDR3 is made up of 15 amino acids.

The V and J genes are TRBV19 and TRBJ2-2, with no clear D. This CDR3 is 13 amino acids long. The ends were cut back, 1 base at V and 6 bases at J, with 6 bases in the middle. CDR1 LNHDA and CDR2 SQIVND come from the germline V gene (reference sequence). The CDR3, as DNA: TGTGCCAGTAGTATAGGAAGGCCCGGGGAGCTGTTTTTT. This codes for CASSIGRPGELFF.

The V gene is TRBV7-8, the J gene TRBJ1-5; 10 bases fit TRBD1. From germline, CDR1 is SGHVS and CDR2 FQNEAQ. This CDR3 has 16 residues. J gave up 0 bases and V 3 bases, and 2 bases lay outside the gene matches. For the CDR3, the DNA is TGTGCCAGCAGCTTCGGACAGGGGGTTAGCAATCAGCCCCAGCATTTT. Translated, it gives CASSFGQGVSNQPQHF.

The CDR3 coding sequence is TGTGCCAGCACCACACTCGCCAGGGGGTATGAAGGGACCCAGTACTTC. Its protein product is CASTTLARGYEGTQYF. The rearrangement links TRBV5-5 to TRBJ2-5, with 7 bases identical to TRBD1. V shed 6 bases and J 7 bases; nucleotides not matched to a gene: 18. Germline CDR1 SGHKS, CDR2 YYEKEE (reference sequence). This CDR3 spans 16 amino acids. Variable domain in full (rest from reference TRBV5-5 and TRBJ2-5): DAGVTQSPTHLIKTRGQQVTLRCSPISGHKSVSWYQQVLGQGPQFIFQYYEKEERGRGNFPDRFSARQFPNYSSELNVNALLLGDSALYLCASTTLARGYEGTQYFGPGTRLLVL.

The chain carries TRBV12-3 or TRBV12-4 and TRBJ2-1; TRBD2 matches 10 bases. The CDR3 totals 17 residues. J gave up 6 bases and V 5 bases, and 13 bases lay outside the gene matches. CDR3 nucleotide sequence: TGTGCCAGCAGTCTAGGGACTAGCGCCGAAAGTGCCAATGAGCAGTTCTTC. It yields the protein CASSLGTSAESANEQFF.

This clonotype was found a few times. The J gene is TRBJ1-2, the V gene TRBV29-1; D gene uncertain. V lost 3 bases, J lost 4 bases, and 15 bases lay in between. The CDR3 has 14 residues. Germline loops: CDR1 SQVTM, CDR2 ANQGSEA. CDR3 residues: CSVETQVYGYGYTF. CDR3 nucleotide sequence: TGCAGCGTTGAGACCCAGGTATATGGCTATGGCTACACCTTC.

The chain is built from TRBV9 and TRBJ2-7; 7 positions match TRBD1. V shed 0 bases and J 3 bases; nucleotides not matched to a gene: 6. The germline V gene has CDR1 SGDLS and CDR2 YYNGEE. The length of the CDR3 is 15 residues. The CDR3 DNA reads TGTGCCAGCAGCGTAGATTTAGGGGACAGCTACGAGCAGTACTTC. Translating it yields CASSVDLGDSYEQYF. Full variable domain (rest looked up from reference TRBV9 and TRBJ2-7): DSGVTQTPKHLITATGQRVTLRCSPRSGDLSVYWYQQSLDQGLQFLIQYYNGEERAKGNILERFSAQQFPDLHSELNLSSLELGDSALYFCASSVDLGDSYEQYFGPGTRLTVT.

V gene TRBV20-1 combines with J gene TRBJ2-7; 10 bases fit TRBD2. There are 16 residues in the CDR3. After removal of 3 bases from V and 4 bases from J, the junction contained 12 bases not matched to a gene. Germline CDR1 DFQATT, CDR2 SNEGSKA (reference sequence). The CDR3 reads CSARLPGLAGEYEQYF. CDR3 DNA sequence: TGCAGTGCTAGGCTCCCTGGGCTAGCGGGGGAGTACGAGCAGTACTTC.

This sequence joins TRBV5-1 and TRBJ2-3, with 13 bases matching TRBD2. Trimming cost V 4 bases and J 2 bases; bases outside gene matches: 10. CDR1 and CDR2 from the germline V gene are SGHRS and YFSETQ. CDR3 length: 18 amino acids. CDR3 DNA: TGCGCCAGCAGCGACGGAACGGGACTAGCGGGGCTCACAGATACGCAGTATTTT. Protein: CASSDGTGLAGLTDTQYF. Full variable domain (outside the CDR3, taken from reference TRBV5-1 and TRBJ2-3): KAGVTQTPRYLIKTRGQQVTLSCSPISGHRSVSWYQQTPGQGLQFLFEYFSETQRNKGNFPGRFSGRQFSNSRSEMNVSTLELGDSALYLCASSDGTGLAGLTDTQYFGPGTRLTVL.